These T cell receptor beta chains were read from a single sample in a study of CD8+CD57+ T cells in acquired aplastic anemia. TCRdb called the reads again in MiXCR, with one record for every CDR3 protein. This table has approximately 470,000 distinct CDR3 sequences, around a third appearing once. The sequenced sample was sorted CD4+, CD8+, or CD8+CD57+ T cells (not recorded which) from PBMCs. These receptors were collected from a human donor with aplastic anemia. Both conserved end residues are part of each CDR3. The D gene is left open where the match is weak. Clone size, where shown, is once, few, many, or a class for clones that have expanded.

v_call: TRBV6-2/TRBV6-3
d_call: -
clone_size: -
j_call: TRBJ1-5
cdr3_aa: CASTPRQGSGQPQHF
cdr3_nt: TGTGCCAGCACCCCGCGGCAGGGGTCGGGTCAGCCCCAGCATTTT

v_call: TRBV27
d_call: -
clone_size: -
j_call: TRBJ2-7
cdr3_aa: CASSLQGSTLEQYF
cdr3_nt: TGTGCCAGCAGTTTACAGGGGAGCACTCTCGAGCAGTACTTC

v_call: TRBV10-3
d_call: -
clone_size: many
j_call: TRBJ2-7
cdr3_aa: CAGRGEQYF
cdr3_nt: TGTGCCGGCCGAGGCGAGCAGTACTTC

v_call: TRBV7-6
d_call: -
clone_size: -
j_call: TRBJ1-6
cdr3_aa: CASSPKPTGNGSPLHF
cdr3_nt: TGTGCCAGCAGCCCAAAACCAACAGGGAACGGTTCACCCCTCCACTTT

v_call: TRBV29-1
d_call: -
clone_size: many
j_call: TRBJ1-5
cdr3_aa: CSVGFGDQPQHF
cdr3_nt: TGCAGCGTTGGGTTCGGGGATCAGCCCCAGCATTTT

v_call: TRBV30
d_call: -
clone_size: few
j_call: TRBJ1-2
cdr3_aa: CAWAGGEGYTF
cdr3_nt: TGTGCCTGGGCCGGGGGCGAGGGCTACACCTTC

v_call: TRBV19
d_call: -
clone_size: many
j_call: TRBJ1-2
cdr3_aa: CASSIIFDYGYTF
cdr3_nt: TGTGCCAGTAGTATAATATTTGACTATGGCTACACCTTC

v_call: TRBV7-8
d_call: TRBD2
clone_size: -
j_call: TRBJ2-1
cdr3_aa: CASSTGGGRGQFF
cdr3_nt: TGTGCCAGCAGCACCGGGGGTGGGAGGGGGCAGTTCTTC

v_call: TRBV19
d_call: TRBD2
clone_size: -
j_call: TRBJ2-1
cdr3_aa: CATGTSGSSYNEQFF
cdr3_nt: TGTGCCACGGGGACTAGCGGGAGCTCCTACAATGAGCAGTTCTTC

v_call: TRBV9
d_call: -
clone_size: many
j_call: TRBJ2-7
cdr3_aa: CASSEGPGRPYEQYF
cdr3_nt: TGTGCCAGCAGCGAGGGGCCCGGGAGACCCTACGAGCAGTACTTC

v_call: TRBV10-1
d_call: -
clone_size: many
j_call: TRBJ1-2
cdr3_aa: CASSFKIQGRGGYTF
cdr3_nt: TGCGCCAGCAGTTTTAAAATACAGGGAAGAGGAGGCTACACCTTC